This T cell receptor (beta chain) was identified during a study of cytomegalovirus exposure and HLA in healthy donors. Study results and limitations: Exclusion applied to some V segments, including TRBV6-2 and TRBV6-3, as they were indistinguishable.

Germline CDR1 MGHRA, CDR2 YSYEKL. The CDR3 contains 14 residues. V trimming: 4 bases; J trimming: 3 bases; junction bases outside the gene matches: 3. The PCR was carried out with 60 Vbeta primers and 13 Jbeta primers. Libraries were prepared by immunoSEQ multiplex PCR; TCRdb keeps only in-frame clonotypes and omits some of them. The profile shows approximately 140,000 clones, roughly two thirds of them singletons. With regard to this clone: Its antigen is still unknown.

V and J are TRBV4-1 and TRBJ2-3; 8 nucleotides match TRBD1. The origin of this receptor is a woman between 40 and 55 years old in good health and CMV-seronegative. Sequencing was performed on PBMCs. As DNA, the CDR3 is TGCGCCAGCAGCCCCGGGACAGGAACAGATACGCAGTATTTT. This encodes CASSPGTGTDTQYF.